The 20 T cell receptor beta chains given below trace back to one sample, sequenced in a study of blood T cells in healthy people across ages. A sample-barcoded 5' primer and a J-beta primer mix were used in a second PCR of roughly 7 to 11 cycles. TCRdb redid the calling of the 5' RACE reads with MiXCR, one entry per CDR3 protein. The sample lists about a million distinct CDR3 sequences, roughly two fifths occurring once. Source material: blood. The receptors originated from a man between 18 and 35 years old in good health.

This chain connects TRBV7-2 to TRBJ2-3, with TRBD1 matching over 9 bases. This CDR3 spans 15 amino acids. Trimming took 4 bases from V and 0 from J; bases not matched to a gene: 2. Germline CDR1 and CDR2: SGHTA and FQGNSA. The CDR3 loop reads CASSWTGESTDTQYF. CDR3 nucleotide sequence: TGTGCCAGCAGCTGGACAGGGGAAAGCACAGATACGCAGTATTTT.

The chain couples TRBV27 to TRBJ1-3, with TRBD1 identical over 9 bases. The CDR3 covers 17 residues. The V segment lost 0 bases and the J segment 4 bases; nucleotides outside the gene matches: 7. Germline values: CDR1 MNHEY, CDR2 SMNVEV (reference sequence). This chain's CDR3 is CASSLSTTGTGGNTIYF. The CDR3 DNA is TGTGCCAGCAGTTTATCAACTACCGGGACAGGGGGAAACACCATATATTTT.

Only a few counts were recorded for this clonotype. This chain links TRBV4-3 with TRBJ1-1, with a weak D call TRBD1 (5 bases). V was cut by 0 bases and J by 2 bases, with 16 bases left in between. The CDR3 sequence is 17 residues long. Germline V gene data show CDR1 as LGHNA and CDR2 as YSLEER. The CDR3 here is CASSQDLPGRGNTEAFF. The DNA for the CDR3 is TGCGCCAGCAGCCAAGATCTCCCAGGGAGAGGTAACACTGAAGCTTTCTTT.

A few counts support this clonotype. V and J are TRBV7-9 and TRBJ1-1; no firm D call. CDR3 length: 10 amino acids. Germline V gives CDR1 SEHNR, CDR2 FQNEAQ (reference sequence). V was cut by 1 base and J by 11 bases, with 5 bases left in between. The CDR3, as DNA: TGTGCCAGCAGCTTAGATTTGGCTTTCTTT. Protein product: CASSLDLAFF.

The rearrangement uses TRBV7-2 and TRBJ2-3, with TRBD2 as a possible D gene (5 bases). Germline CDR1 is SGHTA and CDR2 is FQGNSA. Trimming took 1 base from V and 2 from J, leaving 19 bases between them. There are 18 residues in the CDR3. CDR3 DNA: TGTGCCAGCAGCTTAGGCCTCGGTGGACTGTCTGACACAGATACGCAGTATTTT. Residues: CASSLGLGGLSDTDTQYF.

This clonotype was counted a few times. The rearrangement uses TRBV6-2 or TRBV6-3 and TRBJ1-2, with TRBD1 matching 9 bases. Trimming took 0 bases from V and 6 from J; bases not matched to a gene: 11. This CDR3 is 17 amino acids long. Germline CDR1 MNHEY, CDR2 SVGEGT. CDR3 DNA sequence: TGTGCCAGCAGTTACTCGAAACGGACAGGGGCTCTGGATGGCTACACCTTC. Translated: CASSYSKRTGALDGYTF.

CDR3 sequence (DNA): TGTGCCAGCAGCTTAGGAGGGGCGCAATCTGAAGCTTTCTTT. Amino acid sequence: CASSLGGAQSEAFF. This chain uses TRBV7-2 with TRBJ1-1, with D possibly being TRBD1 (5 bases). CDR1 SGHTA and CDR2 FQGNSA come from the germline V gene. Trimming removed 1 base at V and 6 bases at J, with 12 bases between. The length of the CDR3 is 14 residues.

This clonotype was found a few times. V gene TRBV7-2 combines with J gene TRBJ1-4, with D perhaps TRBD1 (6 bases). CDR3 length: 14 residues. Trimming took 5 bases from V and 8 from J, leaving 15 bases between them. Germline CDR1 reads SGHTA; CDR2 reads FQGNSA. The CDR3 reads CASSQTGIREKLFF. Here the CDR3 DNA reads TGTGCCAGCAGCCAAACAGGGATAAGGGAAAAACTGTTTTTT.

The V gene is TRBV20-1, the J gene TRBJ1-2; D not certain. The CDR3 runs 14 residues. Germline V CDR1 and CDR2: DFQATT, SNEGSKA (reference sequence). The V and J ends lost 6 bases and 1 base respectively, with 15 bases between them. The CDR3 DNA reads TGCAGTGCACCCGACTGGAAGGTTAACTATGGCTACACCTTC. This sequence encodes CSAPDWKVNYGYTF.

The gene calls are TRBV7-8 and TRBJ2-3; perhaps TRBD2 as D (5 bases). CDR1 is SGHVS and CDR2 is FQNEAQ in the germline V gene. The CDR3 contains 15 residues. Trimming removed 2 bases at V and 1 base at J, with 10 bases between. Here the CDR3 reads CASSLSEGGTDTQYF. The CDR3 bases are TGTGCCAGCAGCTTAAGCGAGGGAGGCACAGATACGCAGTATTTT.

This sequence joins TRBV6-5 and TRBJ1-2, with a weak D call TRBD1 (5 bases). V shed 2 bases and J shed 6 bases, with 16 bases lying between them. CDR3 size: 15 residues. Germline V lookup: CDR1 MNHEY, CDR2 SVGAGI. The DNA of the CDR3 is TGTGCCAGCAGTTACCTCACCGACAGATCCGATGGCTACACCTTC. Its translation: CASSYLTDRSDGYTF.

This rearrangement joins TRBV12-3 or TRBV12-4 to TRBJ1-2, with a possible D match to TRBD1 (6 bases). The germline V and J ends were trimmed by 2 bases and 8 bases, with 24 bases remaining between them. This CDR3 comprises 17 residues. The CDR3 DNA follows: TGTGCCAGCAGTTTAATAGGAGTAACAGGGAACGGACGCGGCTACACCTTC. Its protein is CASSLIGVTGNGRGYTF.

This clonotype appeared a few times. The rearrangement links TRBV27 to TRBJ2-5; no clear D. The V end lost 2 bases, the J end lost 0 bases, and 19 bases lay between the germline ends. CDR3 size: 18 residues. Germline CDR1 MNHEY, CDR2 SMNVEV (reference sequence). CDR3 residues: CASSLTTPLTDYQETQYF. CDR3 DNA sequence: TGTGCCAGCAGTTTAACCACCCCACTTACAGATTACCAAGAGACCCAGTACTTC.

The chain uses TRBV5-1 and TRBJ2-1; 10 nucleotides align to TRBD2. The length of the CDR3 is 14 residues. The germline CDR1 and CDR2 sequences are SGHRS and YFSETQ. J lost 9 bases, V lost 0 bases, and 3 bases had no gene match. The CDR3: CASSLELAGIEQFF. Written as DNA, the CDR3 is TGCGCCAGCAGCTTGGAACTAGCGGGGATTGAGCAGTTCTTC.

This clonotype was picked up many times. The rearrangement uses TRBV24-1 and TRBJ2-2, with 8 positions matching TRBD1. CDR3 length: 16 residues. CDR1 and CDR2 from the germline V gene are KGHDR and SFDVKD. The junction had 2 bases not matched to a gene; V was cut back by 2 bases and J by 1 base. CDR3 sequence reads: CATSDSGTGNTGELFF. CDR3 DNA sequence: TGTGCCACCAGTGATTCGGGGACAGGGAACACCGGGGAGCTGTTTTTT.

The V and J genes are TRBV12-3 or TRBV12-4 and TRBJ1-6; 8 bases map to TRBD1. This CDR3 spans 15 amino acids. V dropped 10 bases and J dropped 7; count of bases not matched to a gene: 12. The CDR3 sequence is CATVTGEFGNSPLHF. The CDR3 DNA reads TGTGCCACCGTGACAGGGGAGTTTGGCAATTCACCCCTCCACTTT.

This chain uses TRBV15 with TRBJ1-1; 8 nucleotides align to TRBD1. With V trimmed by 0 bases and J by 5 bases, 17 bases remained unmatched. In germline, CDR1 is LNHNV, CDR2 YYDKDF (reference sequence). CDR3 length: 19 residues. CDR3: CATSRDRGRGRSHLTEAFF. CDR3 in DNA: TGTGCCACCAGCAGAGATCGGGGCAGGGGGCGATCCCATTTGACTGAAGCTTTCTTT.

This CDR3 reads CSVMTGTSGEQYF. DNA for the CDR3: TGCAGCGTTATGACAGGGACATCGGGGGAGCAGTACTTC. The gene calls are TRBV29-1 and TRBJ2-7, with 7 positions matching TRBD1. CDR1 is SQVTM, CDR2 ANQGSEA, per germline. V dropped 5 bases and J dropped 7; count of bases not matched to a gene: 11. This CDR3 spans 13 amino acids.

This clonotype was observed a handful of times. This chain uses TRBV14 with TRBJ1-1, with D tentatively TRBD1 (5 bases). Germline V CDR1 and CDR2: SGHDN, FVKESK. There are 16 residues in the CDR3. V was cut by 0 bases and J by 4 bases, with 15 bases left in between. DNA for the CDR3: TGTGCCAGCAGCCAAGATCGCAGGTTTGGGGGCACTGAAGCTTTCTTT. Encoded protein: CASSQDRRFGGTEAFF.

This clonotype occurred a few times. The rearrangement links TRBV20-1 to TRBJ1-6; D is unresolved. The V gene lost 2 bases and the J gene lost 4 bases, with 9 bases spanning the gap. This CDR3 region has 14 residues. Germline V gene lookup returns CDR1 DFQATT and CDR2 SNEGSKA (reference sequence). In nucleotides, the CDR3 is TGCAGTGCTAGAATAGGAGGATATAATTCACCCCTCCACTTT. Amino acid sequence: CSARIGGYNSPLHF.